This TCR beta chain derives from a study of shared clonotypes between healthy human individuals. Concerning this clone itself: No antigen is known for it.

Sequenced by immunoSEQ multiplex PCR; TCRdb stores in-frame clones only, minus some. The sample lists about 1.5 million clones, 98% seen once, with approximately 0.45% in the top ten. This CDR3 region has 14 residues. V was shortened by 2 bases and J by 3 bases, with 11 bases between the two germline ends. Germline V gene data show CDR1 as SGHRS and CDR2 as YFSETQ. Study-wide points: In this cohort, only blood was sampled, and tissue repertoires likely differ.

The chain recombines TRBV5-1 with TRBJ1-2, with D maybe TRBD1 (5 bases). The receptor's source is a man aged 25 to 40 in good health. The sample was naive CD4+ T cells sorted from blood. This sample's subset: CD45RA+ positively selected. CDR3 in DNA: TGCGCCAGCAGCTTCACGGTACAGGACTATGGCTACACCTTC. Amino acid sequence: CASSFTVQDYGYTF.